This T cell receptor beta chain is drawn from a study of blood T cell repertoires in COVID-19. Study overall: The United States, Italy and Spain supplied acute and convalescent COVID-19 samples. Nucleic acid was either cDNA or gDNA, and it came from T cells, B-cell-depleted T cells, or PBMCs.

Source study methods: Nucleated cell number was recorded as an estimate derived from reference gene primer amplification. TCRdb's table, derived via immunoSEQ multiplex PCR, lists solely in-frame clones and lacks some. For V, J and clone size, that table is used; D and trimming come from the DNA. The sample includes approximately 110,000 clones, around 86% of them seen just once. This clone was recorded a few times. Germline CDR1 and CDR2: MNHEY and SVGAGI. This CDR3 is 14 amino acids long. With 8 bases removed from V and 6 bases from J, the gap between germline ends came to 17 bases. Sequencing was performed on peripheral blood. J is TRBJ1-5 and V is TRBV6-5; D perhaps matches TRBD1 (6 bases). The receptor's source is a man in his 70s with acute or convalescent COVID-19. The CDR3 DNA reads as TGTGCCAGCTACCCACAGGGTACTGGTCAGCCCCAGCATTTT. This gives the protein CASYPQGTGQPQHF.